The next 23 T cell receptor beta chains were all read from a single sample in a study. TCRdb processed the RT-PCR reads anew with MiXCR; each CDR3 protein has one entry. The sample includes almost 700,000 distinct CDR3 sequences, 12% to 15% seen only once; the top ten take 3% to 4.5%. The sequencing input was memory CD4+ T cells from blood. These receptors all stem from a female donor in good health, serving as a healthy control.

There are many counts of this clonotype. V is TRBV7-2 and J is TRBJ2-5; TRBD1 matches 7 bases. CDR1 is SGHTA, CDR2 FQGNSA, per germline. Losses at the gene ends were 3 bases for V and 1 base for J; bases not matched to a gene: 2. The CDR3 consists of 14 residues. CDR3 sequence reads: CASSFDRAQETQYF. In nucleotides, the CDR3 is TGTGCCAGCAGCTTTGACAGGGCCCAAGAGACCCAGTACTTC.

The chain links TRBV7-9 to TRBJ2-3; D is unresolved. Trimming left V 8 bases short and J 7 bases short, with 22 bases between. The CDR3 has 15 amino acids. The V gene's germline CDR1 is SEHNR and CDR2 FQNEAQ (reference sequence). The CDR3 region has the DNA TGTGCCAGCCGCAGCGTTAGGCCTGGAGATTATACGCAGTATTTT. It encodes CASRSVRPGDYTQYF.

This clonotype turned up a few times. CDR3 protein: CSAKGHLYEQYF. In DNA, the CDR3 is TGCAGTGCTAAGGGACATTTGTACGAGCAGTACTTC. The chain employs TRBV20-1 and TRBJ2-7; D is possibly TRBD1 (6 bases). The CDR3 totals 12 residues. Germline CDR1 reads DFQATT; CDR2 reads SNEGSKA (reference sequence). V was trimmed by 4 bases and J by 4 bases, leaving 11 bases between them.

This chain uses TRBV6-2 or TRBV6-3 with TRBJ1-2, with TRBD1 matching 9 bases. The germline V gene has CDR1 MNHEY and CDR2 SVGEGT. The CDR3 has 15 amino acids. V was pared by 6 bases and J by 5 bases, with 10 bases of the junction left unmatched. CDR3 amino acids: CASSGGTGSWYGYTF. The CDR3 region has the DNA TGTGCCAGCAGCGGTGGGACAGGGTCTTGGTATGGCTACACCTTC.

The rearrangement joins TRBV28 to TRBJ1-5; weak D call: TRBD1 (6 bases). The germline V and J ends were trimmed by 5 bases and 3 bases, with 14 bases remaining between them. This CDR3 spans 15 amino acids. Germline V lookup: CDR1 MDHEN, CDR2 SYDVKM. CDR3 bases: TGTGCCAGCAGTCCCCCGGACAGATACAATCAGCCCCAGCATTTT. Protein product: CASSPPDRYNQPQHF.

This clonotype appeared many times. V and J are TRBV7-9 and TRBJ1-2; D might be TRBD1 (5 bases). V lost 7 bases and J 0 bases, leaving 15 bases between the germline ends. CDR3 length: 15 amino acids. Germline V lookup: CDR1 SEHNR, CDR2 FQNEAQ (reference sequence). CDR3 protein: CASTPFMDTNYGYTF. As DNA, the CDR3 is TGTGCCAGCACCCCCTTTATGGACACTAACTATGGCTACACCTTC.

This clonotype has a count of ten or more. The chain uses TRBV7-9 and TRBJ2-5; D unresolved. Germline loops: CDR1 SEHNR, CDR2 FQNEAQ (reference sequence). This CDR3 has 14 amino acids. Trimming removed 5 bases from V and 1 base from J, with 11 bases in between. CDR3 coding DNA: TGTGCCAGCAGCCGCCCTGGCGGCCAAGAGACCCAGTACTTC. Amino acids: CASSRPGGQETQYF.

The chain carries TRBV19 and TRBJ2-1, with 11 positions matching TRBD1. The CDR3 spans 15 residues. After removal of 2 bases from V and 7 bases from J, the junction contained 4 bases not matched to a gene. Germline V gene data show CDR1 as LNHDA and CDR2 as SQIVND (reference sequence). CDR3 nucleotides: TGTGCCAGTAGTATATCAGGACAGGGGGCTAATGAGCAGTTCTTC. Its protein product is CASSISGQGANEQFF.

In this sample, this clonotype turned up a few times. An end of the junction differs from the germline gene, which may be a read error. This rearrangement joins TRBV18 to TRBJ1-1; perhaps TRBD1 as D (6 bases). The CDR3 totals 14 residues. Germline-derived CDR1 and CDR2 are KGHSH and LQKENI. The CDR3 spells CASSPGTRGTEVFF. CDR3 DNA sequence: TGTGCCAGCTCCCCGGGTACCAGGGGCACTGAAGTTTTCTTT.

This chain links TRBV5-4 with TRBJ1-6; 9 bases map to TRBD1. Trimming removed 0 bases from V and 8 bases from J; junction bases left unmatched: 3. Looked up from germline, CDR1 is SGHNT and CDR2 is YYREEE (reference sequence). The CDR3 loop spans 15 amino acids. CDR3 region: CASSLARTGDSPLHF. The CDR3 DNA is TGTGCCAGCAGCTTGGCCCGGACAGGGGATTCACCCCTCCACTTT.

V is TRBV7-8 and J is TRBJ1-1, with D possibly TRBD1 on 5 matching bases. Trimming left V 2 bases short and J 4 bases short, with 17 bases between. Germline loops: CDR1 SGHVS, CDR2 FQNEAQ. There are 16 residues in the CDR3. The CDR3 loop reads CASSLQGAQISTEAFF. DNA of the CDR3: TGTGCCAGCAGCTTACAGGGCGCCCAGATTTCCACTGAAGCTTTCTTT.

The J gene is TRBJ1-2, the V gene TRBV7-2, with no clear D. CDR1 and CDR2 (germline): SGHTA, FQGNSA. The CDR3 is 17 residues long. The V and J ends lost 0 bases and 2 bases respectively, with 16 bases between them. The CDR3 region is CASSLAPPGHGNYGYTF. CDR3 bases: TGTGCCAGCAGCTTAGCGCCCCCGGGCCATGGAAACTATGGCTACACCTTC.

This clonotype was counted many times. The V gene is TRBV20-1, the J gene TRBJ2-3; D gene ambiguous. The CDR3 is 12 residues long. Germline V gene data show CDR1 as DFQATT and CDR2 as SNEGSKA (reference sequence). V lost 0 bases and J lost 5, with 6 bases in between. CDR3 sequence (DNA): TGCAGTGCTAGAGATTTTAGAGATACGCAGTATTTT. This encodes CSARDFRDTQYF.

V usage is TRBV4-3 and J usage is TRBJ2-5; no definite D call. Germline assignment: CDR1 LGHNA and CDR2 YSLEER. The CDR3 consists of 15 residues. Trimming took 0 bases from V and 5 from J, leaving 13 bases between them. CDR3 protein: CASSQDQAPRETQYF. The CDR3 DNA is TGCGCCAGCAGCCAAGATCAAGCTCCTCGGGAGACCCAGTACTTC.

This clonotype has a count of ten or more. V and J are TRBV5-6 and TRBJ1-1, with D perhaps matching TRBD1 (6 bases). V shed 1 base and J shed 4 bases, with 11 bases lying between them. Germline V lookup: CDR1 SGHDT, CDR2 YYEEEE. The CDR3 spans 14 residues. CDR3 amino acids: CASSLQAGATEAFF. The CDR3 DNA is TGTGCCAGCAGCTTGCAGGCAGGGGCCACTGAAGCTTTCTTT.

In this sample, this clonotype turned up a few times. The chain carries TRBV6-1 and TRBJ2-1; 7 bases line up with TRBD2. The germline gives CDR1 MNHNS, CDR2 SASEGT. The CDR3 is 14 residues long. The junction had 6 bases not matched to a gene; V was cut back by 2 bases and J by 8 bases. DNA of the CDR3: TGTGCCAGCAGTGAATTTCTAGCGGAAGATGAGCAGTTCTTC. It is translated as CASSEFLAEDEQFF.

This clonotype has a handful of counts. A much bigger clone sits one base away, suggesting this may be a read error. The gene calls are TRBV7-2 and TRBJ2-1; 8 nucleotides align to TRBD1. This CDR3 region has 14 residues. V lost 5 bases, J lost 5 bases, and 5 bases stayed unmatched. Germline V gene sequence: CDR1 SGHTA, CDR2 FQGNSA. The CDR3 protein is CASSPGQAHNEQFF. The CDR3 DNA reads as TGTGCCAGCAGCCCGGGACAGGCCCACAATGAGCAGTTCTTC.

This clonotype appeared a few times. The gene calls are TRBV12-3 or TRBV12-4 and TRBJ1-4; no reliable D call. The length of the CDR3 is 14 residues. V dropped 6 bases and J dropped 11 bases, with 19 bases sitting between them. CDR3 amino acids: CASSLNKNEWKLFF. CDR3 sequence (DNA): TGTGCCAGCAGCCTCAACAAGAATGAGTGGAAACTGTTTTTT.

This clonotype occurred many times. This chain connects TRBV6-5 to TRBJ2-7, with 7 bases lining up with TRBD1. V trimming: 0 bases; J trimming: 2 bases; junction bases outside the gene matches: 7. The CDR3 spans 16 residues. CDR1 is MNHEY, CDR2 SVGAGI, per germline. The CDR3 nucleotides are TGTGCCAGCAGTTACTCGAGGGACAGCCAGACCTACGAGCAGTACTTC. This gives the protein CASSYSRDSQTYEQYF.

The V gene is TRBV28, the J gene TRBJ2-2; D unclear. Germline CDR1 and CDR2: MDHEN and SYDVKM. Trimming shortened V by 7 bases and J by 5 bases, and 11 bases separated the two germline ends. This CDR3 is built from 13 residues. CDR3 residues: CASKVEGTGELFF. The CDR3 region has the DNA TGTGCCAGCAAGGTAGAAGGAACCGGGGAGCTGTTTTTT.

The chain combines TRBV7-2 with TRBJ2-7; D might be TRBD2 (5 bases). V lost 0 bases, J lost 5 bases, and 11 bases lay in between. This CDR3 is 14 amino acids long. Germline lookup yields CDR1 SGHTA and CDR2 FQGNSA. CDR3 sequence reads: CASSLALDGNEQYF. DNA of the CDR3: TGTGCCAGCAGCTTAGCACTAGATGGGAACGAGCAGTACTTC.

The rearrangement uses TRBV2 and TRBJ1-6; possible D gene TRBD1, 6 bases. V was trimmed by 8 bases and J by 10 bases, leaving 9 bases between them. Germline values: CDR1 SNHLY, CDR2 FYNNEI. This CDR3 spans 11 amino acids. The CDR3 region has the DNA TGTGCCAGCGAGGGGGGATCACCCCTCCACTTT. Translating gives CASEGGSPLHF.

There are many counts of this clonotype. The DNA of the CDR3 is TGTGCCAGCAGCTTGACTACGGGCGCACCCGAGCAGTACTTC. This encodes CASSLTTGAPEQYF. The V call is TRBV7-9, the J call TRBJ2-7, with a weak D call TRBD2 (5 bases). The V and J ends lost 3 bases and 6 bases respectively, with 15 bases between them. This CDR3 comprises 14 residues. From germline, CDR1 is SEHNR and CDR2 FQNEAQ (reference sequence).